This TCR beta chain was sequenced in a study of early T cells in non-severe SARS-CoV-2 infection. About the study: Sequenced material consisted of bulk RNA (from unsorted whole blood), and chains were unpaired. Broader study findings: Clonotype matching in VDJdb favored anti-spike CD8 responses and did not capture private and CD4 specificities.

A few counts support this clonotype. Its antigen is unknown. V was clipped by 5 bases and J by 3 bases, with 14 bases between them. CDR3 size: 15 residues. Individual cDNA molecules carried attached unique molecular identifiers. One entry per CDR3 protein results from TCRdb running MiXCR on the 5' RACE reads. The repertoire consists of tens of thousands of distinct CDR3 sequences, with 4.5% to 6% occurring once and the leading ten covering 7.3%. This TCR derives from an adult who was a healthcare worker with PCR-confirmed SARS-CoV-2 infection or an uninfected control (not recorded which). The sample here was whole blood, taken at baseline. This chain joins TRBV12-3 or TRBV12-4 and TRBJ1-5; D is possibly TRBD1 (6 bases). This CDR3 reads CASSHGRGYNQPQHF. DNA for the CDR3: TGTGCCAGCAGTCACGGCAGGGGTTACAATCAGCCCCAGCATTTT.